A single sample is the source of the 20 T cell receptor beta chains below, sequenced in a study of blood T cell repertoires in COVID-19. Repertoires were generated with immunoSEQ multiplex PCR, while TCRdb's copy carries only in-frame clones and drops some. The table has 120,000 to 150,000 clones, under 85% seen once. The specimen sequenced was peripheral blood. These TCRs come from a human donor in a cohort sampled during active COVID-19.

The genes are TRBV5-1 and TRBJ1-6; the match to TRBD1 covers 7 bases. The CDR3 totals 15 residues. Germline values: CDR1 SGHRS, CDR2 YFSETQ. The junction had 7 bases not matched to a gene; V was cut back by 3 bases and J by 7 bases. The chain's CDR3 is CASSSTGTENSPLHF. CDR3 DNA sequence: TGCGCCAGCAGCTCTACCGGGACAGAGAATTCACCCCTCCACTTT.

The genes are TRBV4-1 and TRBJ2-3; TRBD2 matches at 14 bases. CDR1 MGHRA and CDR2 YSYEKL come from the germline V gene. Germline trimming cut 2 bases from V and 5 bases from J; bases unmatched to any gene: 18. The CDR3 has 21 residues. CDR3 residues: CASSQFPSRGTSGGPQDTQYF. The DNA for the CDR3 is TGCGCCAGCAGCCAATTCCCCTCACGTGGGACTAGCGGGGGCCCCCAAGATACGCAGTATTTT.

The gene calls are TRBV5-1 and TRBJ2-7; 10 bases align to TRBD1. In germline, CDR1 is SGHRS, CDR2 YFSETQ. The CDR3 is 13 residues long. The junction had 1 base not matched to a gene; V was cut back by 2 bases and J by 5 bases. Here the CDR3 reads CASSFGTGDEQYF. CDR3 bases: TGCGCCAGCAGCTTCGGGACAGGGGACGAGCAGTACTTC.

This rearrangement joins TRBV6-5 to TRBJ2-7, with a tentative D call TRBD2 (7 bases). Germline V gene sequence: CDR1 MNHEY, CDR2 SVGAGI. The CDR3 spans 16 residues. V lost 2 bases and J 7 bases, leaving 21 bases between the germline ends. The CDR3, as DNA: TGTGCCAGCAGTTACAGGTCCGCGGGGGCAGGTGGGGAGCAGTACTTC. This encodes CASSYRSAGAGGEQYF.

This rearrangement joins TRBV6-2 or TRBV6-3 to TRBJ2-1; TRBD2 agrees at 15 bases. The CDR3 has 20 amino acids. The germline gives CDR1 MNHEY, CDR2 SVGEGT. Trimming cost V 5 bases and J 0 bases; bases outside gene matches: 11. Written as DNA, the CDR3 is TGTGCCAGCAGTAAGCCGGGACTAGCGGGGGGCCCAAGCTCCTACAATGAGCAGTTCTTC. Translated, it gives CASSKPGLAGGPSSYNEQFF.

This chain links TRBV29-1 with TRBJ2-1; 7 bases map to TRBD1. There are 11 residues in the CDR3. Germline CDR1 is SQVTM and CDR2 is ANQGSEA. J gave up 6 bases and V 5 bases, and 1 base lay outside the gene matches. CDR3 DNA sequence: TGCAGCGTTAGGACAGGCAATGAGCAGTTCTTC. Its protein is CSVRTGNEQFF.

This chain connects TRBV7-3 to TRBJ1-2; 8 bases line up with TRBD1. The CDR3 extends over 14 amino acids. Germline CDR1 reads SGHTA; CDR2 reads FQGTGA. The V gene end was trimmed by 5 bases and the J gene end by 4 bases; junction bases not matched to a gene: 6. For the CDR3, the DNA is TGTGCCAGCAGCGAGACAGGGGATGGCTATGGCTACACCTTC. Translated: CASSETGDGYGYTF. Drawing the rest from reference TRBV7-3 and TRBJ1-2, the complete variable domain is GAGVSQTPSNKVTEKGKYVELRCDPISGHTALYWYRQSLGQGPEFLIYFQGTGAADDSGLPNDRFFAVRPEGSVSTLKIQRTERGDSAVYLCASSETGDGYGYTFGSGTRLTVV.

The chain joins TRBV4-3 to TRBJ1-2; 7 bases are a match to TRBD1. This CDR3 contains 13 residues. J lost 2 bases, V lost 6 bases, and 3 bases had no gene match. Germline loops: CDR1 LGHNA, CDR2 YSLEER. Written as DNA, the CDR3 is TGCGCCAGCAGGCGGGACAGCAACTATGGCTACACCTTC. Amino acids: CASRRDSNYGYTF.

The CDR3 DNA follows: TGTGCCAGCAGCCCGGTTCAGGGGGCCACAGATACGCAGTATTTT. This codes for CASSPVQGATDTQYF. The chain couples TRBV9 to TRBJ2-3; TRBD1 aligns across 8 bases. This CDR3 has 15 amino acids. Germline loops: CDR1 SGDLS, CDR2 YYNGEE. V dropped 4 bases and J dropped 2; count of bases not matched to a gene: 6. Full variable domain (missing parts from reference TRBV9 and TRBJ2-3): DSGVTQTPKHLITATGQRVTLRCSPRSGDLSVYWYQQSLDQGLQFLIQYYNGEERAKGNILERFSAQQFPDLHSELNLSSLELGDSALYFCASSPVQGATDTQYFGPGTRLTVL.

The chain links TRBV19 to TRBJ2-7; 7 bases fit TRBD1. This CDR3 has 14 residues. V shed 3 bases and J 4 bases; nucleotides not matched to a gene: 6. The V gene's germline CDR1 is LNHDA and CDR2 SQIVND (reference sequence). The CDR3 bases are TGTGCCAGTAGTATGGAGACAGGGCATTACGAGCAGTACTTC. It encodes CASSMETGHYEQYF. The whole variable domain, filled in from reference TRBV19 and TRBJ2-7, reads DGGITQSPKYLFRKEGQNVTLSCEQNLNHDAMYWYRQDPGQGLRLIYYSQIVNDFQKGDIAEGYSVSREKKESFPLTVTSAQKNPTAFYLCASSMETGHYEQYFGPGTRLTVT.

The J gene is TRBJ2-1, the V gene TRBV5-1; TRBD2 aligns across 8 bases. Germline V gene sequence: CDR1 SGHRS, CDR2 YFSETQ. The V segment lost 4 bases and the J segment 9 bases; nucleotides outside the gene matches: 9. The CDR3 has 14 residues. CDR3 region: CASSPGTSFSEQFF. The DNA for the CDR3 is TGCGCCAGCAGCCCCGGGACTAGTTTTAGTGAGCAGTTCTTC.

The CDR3 loop is CASSPRGPGTEAFF. CDR3 coding DNA: TGTGCCAGCAGCCCAAGGGGGCCGGGCACTGAAGCTTTCTTT. The chain joins TRBV6-5 to TRBJ1-1; the match to TRBD1 covers 7 bases. The ends lost 6 bases at V and 4 bases at J; junction bases unmatched: 8. This CDR3 contains 14 residues. Germline lookup yields CDR1 MNHEY and CDR2 SVGAGI.

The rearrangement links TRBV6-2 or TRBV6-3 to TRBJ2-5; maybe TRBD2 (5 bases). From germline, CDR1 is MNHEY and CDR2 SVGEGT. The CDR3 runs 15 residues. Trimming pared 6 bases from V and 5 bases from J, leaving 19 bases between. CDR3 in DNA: TGTGCCAGCAGCCCCCCCGGACTGCGTGGGGAGACCCAGTACTTC. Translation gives CASSPPGLRGETQYF.

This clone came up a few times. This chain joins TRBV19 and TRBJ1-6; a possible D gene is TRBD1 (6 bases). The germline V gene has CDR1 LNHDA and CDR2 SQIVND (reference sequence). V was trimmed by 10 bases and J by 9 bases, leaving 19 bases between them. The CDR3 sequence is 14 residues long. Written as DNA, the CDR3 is TGTGCCACCAGGACAGCCGACCCACTTTCACCCCTCCACTTT. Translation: CATRTADPLSPLHF.

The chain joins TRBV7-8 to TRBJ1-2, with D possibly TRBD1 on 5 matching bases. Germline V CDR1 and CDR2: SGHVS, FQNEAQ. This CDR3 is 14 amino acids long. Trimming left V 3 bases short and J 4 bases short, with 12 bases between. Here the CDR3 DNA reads TGTGCCAGCAGCTTGGGAGGGGTATCCTATGGCTACACCTTC. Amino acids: CASSLGGVSYGYTF. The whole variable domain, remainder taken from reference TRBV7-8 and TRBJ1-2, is GAGVSQSPRYKVAKRGQDVALRCDPISGHVSLFWYQQALGQGPEFLTYFQNEAQLDKSGLPSDRFFAERPEGSVSTLKIQRTQQEDSAVYLCASSLGGVSYGYTFGSGTRLTVV.

CDR3 amino acids: CASSLPSTGRDTGELFF. For the CDR3, the DNA is TGTGCCAGCAGTTTACCCAGCACAGGGAGGGACACCGGGGAGCTGTTTTTT. The chain has TRBV28 and TRBJ2-2; maybe TRBD2 (7 bases). The ends were cut back, 2 bases at V and 3 bases at J, with 16 bases in the middle. The germline CDR1 and CDR2 sequences are MDHEN and SYDVKM. The CDR3 length is 17 residues. Full variable domain (outside the CDR3, taken from reference TRBV28 and TRBJ2-2): DVKVTQSSRYLVKRTGEKVFLECVQDMDHENMFWYRQDPGLGLRLIYFSYDVKMKEKGDIPEGYSVSREKKERFSLILESASTNQTSMYLCASSLPSTGRDTGELFFGEGSRLTVL.

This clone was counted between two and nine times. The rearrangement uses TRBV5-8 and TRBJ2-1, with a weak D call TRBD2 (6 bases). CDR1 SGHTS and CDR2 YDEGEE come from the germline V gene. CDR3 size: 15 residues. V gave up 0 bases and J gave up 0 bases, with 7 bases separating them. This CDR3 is CASSLDGGSYNEQFF. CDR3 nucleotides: TGTGCCAGCAGCTTGGACGGGGGCTCCTACAATGAGCAGTTCTTC.

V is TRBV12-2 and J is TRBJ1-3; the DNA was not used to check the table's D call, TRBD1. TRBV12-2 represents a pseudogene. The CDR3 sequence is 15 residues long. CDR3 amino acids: CASRLGPTGRNTIYF. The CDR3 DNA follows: TGTGCAAGTCGCTTAGGGCCTACAGGGAGAAACACCATATATTTT.

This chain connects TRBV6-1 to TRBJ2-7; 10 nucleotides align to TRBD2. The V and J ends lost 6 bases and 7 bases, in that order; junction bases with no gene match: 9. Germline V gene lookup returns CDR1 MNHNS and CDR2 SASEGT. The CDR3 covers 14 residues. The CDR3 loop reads CASSRSGGAGEQYF. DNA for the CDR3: TGTGCCAGCAGCCGGAGCGGGGGGGCAGGGGAGCAGTACTTC.

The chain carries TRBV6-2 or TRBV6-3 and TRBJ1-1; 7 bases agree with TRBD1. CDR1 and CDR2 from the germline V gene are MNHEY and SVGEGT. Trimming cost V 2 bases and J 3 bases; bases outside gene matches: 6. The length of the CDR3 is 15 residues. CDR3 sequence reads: CASSYMGTADTEAFF. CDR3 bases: TGTGCCAGCAGTTACATGGGGACAGCGGACACTGAAGCTTTCTTT.